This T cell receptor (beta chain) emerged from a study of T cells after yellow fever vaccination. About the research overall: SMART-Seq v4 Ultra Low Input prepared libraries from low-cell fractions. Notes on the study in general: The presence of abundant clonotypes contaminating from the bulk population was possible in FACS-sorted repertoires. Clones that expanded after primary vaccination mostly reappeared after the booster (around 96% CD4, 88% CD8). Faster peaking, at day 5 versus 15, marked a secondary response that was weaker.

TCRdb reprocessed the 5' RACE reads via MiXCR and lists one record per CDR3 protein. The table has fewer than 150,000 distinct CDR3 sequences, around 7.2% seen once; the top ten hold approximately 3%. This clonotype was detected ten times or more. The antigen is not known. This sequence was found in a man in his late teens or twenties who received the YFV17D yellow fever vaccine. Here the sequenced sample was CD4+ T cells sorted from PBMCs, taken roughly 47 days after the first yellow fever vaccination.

CDR3 coding DNA: TGCAGTGCGACCGGCACAGATACGCAGTATTTT. Translating it yields CSATGTDTQYF. This sequence joins TRBV20-1 and TRBJ2-3; the D is unclear. Per germline, CDR1 DFQATT and CDR2 SNEGSKA (reference sequence). The CDR3 contains 11 residues. Trimming pared 6 bases from V and 1 base from J, leaving 5 bases between.